What follows are 21 T cell receptor beta chains derived from one specimen sequenced in a study of shared clonotypes between healthy human individuals. Profiled with immunoSEQ multiplex PCR; TCRdb holds only in-frame clones, not every one. The sample gives roughly 1.5 million clones, around 98% of which show up once; about 0.4% is in the top ten. The source material was naive CD4+ T cells sorted from blood. Indicated subset: CD45RA+ positively selected. The source of these receptors is a man younger than 40 in good health.

The CDR3: CAWSRDEQYF. The CDR3, as DNA: TGTGCCTGGAGCCGTGACGAGCAGTACTTC. The chain links TRBV30 to TRBJ2-7, with D hard to call. Per the germline V gene, CDR1 is GTSNPN and CDR2 is SVGIG (reference sequence). The V and J ends lost 3 bases and 5 bases respectively, with 5 bases between them. The CDR3 covers 10 residues.

This chain joins TRBV7-9 and TRBJ2-1, with 7 bases fitting TRBD2. In germline, CDR1 is SEHNR, CDR2 FQNEAQ (reference sequence). CDR3 length: 14 residues. J was trimmed by 0 bases and V by 10 bases; bases with no gene match: 6. DNA of the CDR3: TGTGCCATTTCAGCGGGGAGCTCCTACAATGAGCAGTTCTTC. The encoded protein is CAISAGSSYNEQFF. Combining the CDR3 with reference TRBV7-9 and TRBJ2-1 gives the whole variable domain DTGVSQNPRHKITKRGQNVTFRCDPISEHNRLYWYRQTLGQGPEFLTYFQNEAQLEKSRLLSDRFSAERPKGSFSTLEIQRTEQGDSAMYLCAISAGSSYNEQFFGPGTRLTVL.

V usage is TRBV7-3 and J usage is TRBJ2-7, with 7 nucleotides matching TRBD2. With 5 bases clipped from V and 2 bases from J, the junction kept 9 bases outside the gene matches. This CDR3 spans 15 amino acids. Germline CDR1 SGHTA, CDR2 FQGTGA. The CDR3 region is CASSPTSAETYEQYF. The CDR3 bases are TGTGCCAGCAGCCCTACTAGCGCAGAGACCTACGAGCAGTACTTC.

This CDR3 reads CASSRTGTGNEQFF. For the CDR3, the DNA is TGTGCCAGCAGCCGCACCGGGACAGGCAATGAGCAGTTCTTC. The V and J genes are TRBV7-3 and TRBJ2-1; TRBD1 matches 8 bases. The CDR3 length is 14 residues. V was pared by 5 bases and J by 6 bases, with 6 bases of the junction left unmatched. CDR1 is SGHTA, CDR2 FQGTGA, per germline.

This chain connects TRBV6-1 to TRBJ2-1, with 14 bases aligning to TRBD2. Germline V gives CDR1 MNHNS, CDR2 SASEGT. V lost 4 bases, J lost 1 base, and 9 bases stayed unmatched. The CDR3 runs 19 residues. Here the CDR3 DNA reads TGTGCCAGCAGTGTCCCCGGGACTAGCGGGAGTAAATCCTACAATGAGCAGTTCTTC. The encoded protein is CASSVPGTSGSKSYNEQFF.

The rearrangement uses TRBV18 and TRBJ1-1; 7 bases map to TRBD1. Germline loops: CDR1 KGHSH, CDR2 LQKENI. The CDR3 spans 18 residues. V lost 1 base to trimming and J lost 7 bases; unmatched junction nucleotides: 18. CDR3 DNA: TGTGCCAGCTCACCACTCTTTCTGGCAGGGGGGCCCGGCAGTGAAGCTTTCTTT. Amino acids: CASSPLFLAGGPGSEAFF.

The rearrangement links TRBV30 to TRBJ2-3, with unresolved D. The V gene lost 3 bases and the J gene lost 1 base, with 17 bases spanning the gap. The CDR3 consists of 16 residues. Germline CDR1 is GTSNPN and CDR2 is SVGIG (reference sequence). CDR3 sequence (DNA): TGTGCCTGGAGCCCCCTAAAGGGCGTGGGCACAGATACGCAGTATTTT. Its protein is CAWSPLKGVGTDTQYF.

The rearrangement links TRBV6-6 to TRBJ1-5; TRBD1 might be the D (5 bases). Trimming stripped 6 bases from V and 3 bases from J, with 9 bases between. From germline, CDR1 is MNHNY and CDR2 SVGAGI (reference sequence). The length of the CDR3 is 13 residues. This chain's CDR3 is CASSDRHNQPQHF. The CDR3 nucleotides are TGTGCCAGCAGCGACAGACACAATCAGCCCCAGCATTTT.

This clone was seen a single time. The rearrangement joins TRBV5-1 to TRBJ2-2, with unresolved D. The germline CDR1 and CDR2 sequences are SGHRS and YFSETQ. The CDR3 is 16 amino acids. V lost 3 bases, J lost 4 bases, and 16 bases lay in between. The CDR3 region has the DNA TGCGCCAGCAGCTCAACTACACAATCGAGCACCGGGGAGCTGTTTTTT. This codes for CASSSTTQSSTGELFF.

The table lists this clone with a count of one. The chain is built from TRBV6-5 and TRBJ2-1; D is perhaps TRBD2 (6 bases). The V end lost 2 bases, the J end lost 6 bases, and 14 bases lay between the germline ends. This CDR3 is 15 amino acids long. Germline CDR1 is MNHEY and CDR2 is SVGAGI. Written as DNA, the CDR3 is TGTGCCAGCAGTTACGTGTCGGGAGCGGTCAATGAGCAGTTCTTC. Translating it yields CASSYVSGAVNEQFF.

The chain employs TRBV4-1 and TRBJ2-1, with 7 bases aligning to TRBD2. The germline CDR1 and CDR2 sequences are MGHRA and YSYEKL. The CDR3 is 16 residues long. V shed 1 base, J shed 6 bases, and the junction held 9 bases outside the gene matches. CDR3 sequence (DNA): TGCGCCAGCAGCCAAGGGGGTAGCGGGCGCTTCAATGAGCAGTTCTTC. Residues: CASSQGGSGRFNEQFF.

The rearrangement uses TRBV18 and TRBJ2-1; 8 bases are shared with TRBD1. The germline CDR1 and CDR2 sequences are KGHSH and LQKENI. V lost 3 bases and J lost 10; bases outside the gene matches: 8. The CDR3 length is 14 residues. CDR3 residues: CASSPLGQGVEQFF. CDR3 in DNA: TGTGCCAGCTCACCTCTCGGACAGGGAGTAGAGCAGTTCTTC.

A word on this clone: At the DNA level, this CDR3 is encoded by other sequences in the same sample as well. The chain carries TRBV30 and TRBJ2-5, with a weak D call TRBD1 (6 bases). The V end lost 3 bases, the J end lost 1 base, and 6 bases lay between the germline ends. This CDR3 spans 12 amino acids. The germline V gene encodes CDR1 GTSNPN and CDR2 SVGIG (reference sequence). The CDR3 loop reads CAWSRGQETQYF. CDR3 DNA sequence: TGTGCCTGGAGCAGGGGCCAAGAGACCCAGTACTTC.

The chain combines TRBV19 with TRBJ2-5; 9 nucleotides line up with TRBD2. Germline V gene lookup returns CDR1 LNHDA and CDR2 SQIVND (reference sequence). With 9 bases clipped from V and 8 bases from J, the junction kept 7 bases outside the gene matches. The CDR3 covers 12 residues. In DNA, the CDR3 is TGTGCCAGCCGCGGGACTAGCATCACCCAGTACTTC. This translates into CASRGTSITQYF.

The V and J genes are TRBV5-4 and TRBJ2-1; D could derive from TRBD1 or TRBD2 (5 bases each). CDR3 length: 16 amino acids. The germline V gene encodes CDR1 SGHNT and CDR2 YYREEE (reference sequence). V was shortened by 0 bases and J by 6 bases, with 16 bases between the two germline ends. Here the CDR3 reads CASSLVGTQGGNEQFF. The DNA for the CDR3 is TGTGCCAGCAGCTTGGTTGGGACCCAGGGTGGCAATGAGCAGTTCTTC.

V and J are TRBV5-1 and TRBJ1-4; the match to TRBD1 covers 10 bases. Germline CDR1 reads SGHRS; CDR2 reads YFSETQ. CDR3 length equals 18 residues. V shed 6 bases, J shed 4 bases, and the junction held 15 bases outside the gene matches. In DNA form, the CDR3 reads TGCGCCAGCAACCCACCCGGGACAGGGGCTTCAGGTAATGAAAAACTGTTTTTT. Its translation is CASNPPGTGASGNEKLFF.

V gene TRBV4-3 combines with J gene TRBJ2-7, with D perhaps being TRBD1 or TRBD2 (5 bases each). The CDR3 loop spans 15 amino acids. The germline V and J ends were trimmed by 4 bases and 5 bases, with 18 bases remaining between them. CDR1 is LGHNA and CDR2 is YSLEER in the germline V gene. CDR3 region: CASSRGVEGPHEQYF. CDR3 in DNA: TGCGCCAGCAGCCGAGGGGTCGAGGGACCCCACGAGCAGTACTTC.

The gene calls are TRBV10-3 and TRBJ2-7, with D possibly TRBD1 on 6 matching bases. The CDR3 contains 14 residues. Trimming cost V 3 bases and J 4 bases, with 13 bases left between them. From germline, CDR1 is ENHRY and CDR2 SYGVKD. CDR3 bases: TGTGCCATCAGTGATAACCACAGGGCTTACGAGCAGTACTTC. This translates into CAISDNHRAYEQYF.

This clone was observed once. V usage is TRBV5-4 and J usage is TRBJ2-1; 10 bases match TRBD2. Germline assignment: CDR1 SGHNT and CDR2 YYREEE (reference sequence). This CDR3 is 15 amino acids long. V shed 4 bases, J shed 9 bases, and the junction held 10 bases outside the gene matches. CDR3 in amino acids: CASSPGSGRAGEQFF. The CDR3 DNA sequence: TGTGCCAGCAGCCCGGGAAGCGGGAGGGCGGGTGAGCAGTTCTTC. Full variable domain (rest looked up from reference TRBV5-4 and TRBJ2-1): ETGVTQSPTHLIKTRGQQVTLRCSSQSGHNTVSWYQQALGQGPQFIFQYYREEENGRGNFPPRFSGLQFPNYSSELNVNALELDDSALYLCASSPGSGRAGEQFFGPGTRLTVL.

The gene calls are TRBV27 and TRBJ1-2; D remains ambiguous. The CDR3 runs to 13 residues. The V end was cut by 2 bases, the J end by 4 bases, with 8 bases between. The germline CDR1 and CDR2 sequences are MNHEY and SMNVEV (reference sequence). CDR3 protein: CASSLKSGYGYTF. The CDR3 DNA is TGTGCCAGCAGTTTAAAATCCGGCTATGGCTACACCTTC.

CDR3 coding DNA: TGCGCCAGCAGTGAGGAAATTAACTATGGCTACACCTTC. This sequence encodes CASSEEINYGYTF. The chain has TRBV10-2 and TRBJ1-2, with D hard to call. V lost 2 bases, J lost 1 base, and 5 bases lay in between. CDR3 length: 13 residues. Germline-derived CDR1 and CDR2 are WSHSY and SAAADI.